The clone carrying this T cell receptor beta chain occurred a few times. What it recognizes is unknown. This sample is part of a study of blood T cells in healthy people across ages. Study-wide points: Significant beta diversity loss was already apparent by age roughly 38, declining roughly linearly.

The trim removed 5 bases at V and 5 bases at J, leaving 12 bases unmatched. The germline gives CDR1 DFQATT, CDR2 SNEGSKA (reference sequence). This CDR3 is 15 amino acids long. For the second PCR, which ran for about 6 to 11 cycles, a sample-barcoded 5' primer and a J-beta primer mix were used. Using its own MiXCR run on the 5' RACE reads, TCRdb lists one record per CDR3 protein. This table has about 1.7 million distinct CDR3 sequences, roughly 28% appearing once. Isolation per sample recovered at least 7 million PBMCs. Material for sequencing was blood. The TCR sequence derives from a woman in her twenties or thirties in good health. The rearrangement joins TRBV20-1 to TRBJ1-5; 7 positions agree with TRBD1. The CDR3 loop reads CSAVRLGQADQPQHF. The CDR3 DNA reads TGCAGTGCTGTCCGCCTAGGACAGGCCGATCAGCCCCAGCATTTT.